The following is a T cell receptor beta chain sequence with its context. The sample is drawn from a study of T cells in Graves' hyperthyroidism and ophthalmopathy. The diagnostic basis comprised clinical symptoms, serum thyroxine and TRAb, thyroid ultrasound and orbital computed tomography. After removal of 8 bases from V and 5 bases from J, the junction contained 5 bases not matched to a gene. CDR1 is LNHNV and CDR2 is YYDKDF in the germline V gene (reference sequence). The CDR3 loop spans 12 amino acids. RNA transcripts yielded amplified TCR beta CDR3 regions. A set of HTBI primers served as the primers for a first-round RT-PCR of the TCR CDR3. TCRdb fed the multiplex PCR reads into MiXCR, producing one record per CDR3 protein. Here the sample spans 250,000 to 300,000 distinct CDR3 sequences, about 15% being singletons.

This chain connects TRBV15 to TRBJ1-1, with TRBD1 matching 7 bases. Sequencing was carried out using blood. This receptor was taken from a woman aged 55-69 years with Graves' ophthalmopathy. CDR3 residues: CATRQGGTEAFF. The CDR3 coding sequence is TGTGCCACCCGACAGGGAGGGACTGAAGCTTTCTTT.